These 10 T cell receptor beta chains were sequenced from one sample in a study of shared clonotypes between healthy human individuals. TCRdb keeps only in-frame clones here, not all; method: immunoSEQ multiplex PCR. The sample carries about 380,000 clones, 95% to 97% recorded once. The sample was memory CD8+ T cells sorted from blood. Subset given: CD45RO+ cells pooled with CCR7-negative TemRA cells. The receptors here all came from a man aged 25 to 40 in good health.

This clone has a single count. The chain combines TRBV28 with TRBJ1-5; D perhaps matches TRBD1 (6 bases). From germline, CDR1 is MDHEN and CDR2 SYDVKM. This CDR3 has 19 amino acids. Deletions cut 0 bases from V and 4 bases from J, with 22 bases between. The CDR3 DNA reads as TGTGCCAGCAGTTTATGGGCCCCCGGGGGGCCCCGGGCGAATCAGCCCCAGCATTTT. Its protein is CASSLWAPGGPRANQPQHF.

The V call is TRBV5-4, the J call TRBJ2-3, with 7 bases identical to TRBD1. Germline CDR1 is SGHNT and CDR2 is YYREEE (reference sequence). CDR3 length: 14 amino acids. The V segment lost 3 bases and the J segment 4 bases; nucleotides outside the gene matches: 5. Written as DNA, the CDR3 is TGTGCCAGCAGCTCTGACCAGGGGGCAGATACGCAGTATTTT. It yields the protein CASSSDQGADTQYF.

This clone was found once. The rearrangement links TRBV30 to TRBJ2-7; 8 bases are shared with TRBD1. Per the germline V gene, CDR1 is GTSNPN and CDR2 is SVGIG (reference sequence). The CDR3 spans 12 residues. With V trimmed by 2 bases and J by 6 bases, 3 bases remained unmatched. CDR3 nucleotides: TGTGCCTGGAGTCGGACAGGGCTCGAGCAGTACTTC. Translated, it gives CAWSRTGLEQYF.

With regard to this clone: Other DNA sequences in this specimen translate into the identical CDR3. The rearrangement links TRBV5-1 to TRBJ2-5, with 7 bases aligning to TRBD1. Germline V CDR1 and CDR2: SGHRS, YFSETQ. The CDR3 extends over 14 amino acids. V was pared by 0 bases and J by 5 bases, with 4 bases of the junction left unmatched. The DNA of the CDR3 is TGCGCCAGCAGCTTGGGGACAGGTTCCGAGACCCAGTACTTC. Translating it yields CASSLGTGSETQYF. Complete variable domain (other parts from reference TRBV5-1 and TRBJ2-5): KAGVTQTPRYLIKTRGQQVTLSCSPISGHRSVSWYQQTPGQGLQFLFEYFSETQRNKGNFPGRFSGRQFSNSRSEMNVSTLELGDSALYLCASSLGTGSETQYFGPGTRLLVL.

The chain uses TRBV19 and TRBJ2-7; no firm D call. This CDR3 contains 14 residues. With 0 bases removed from V and 4 bases from J, the gap between germline ends came to 10 bases. Germline V lookup: CDR1 LNHDA, CDR2 SQIVND (reference sequence). In DNA, the CDR3 is TGTGCCAGTAGTATAGATCGGAAAGGTTACGAGCAGTACTTC. Encoded protein: CASSIDRKGYEQYF.

V and J are TRBV30 and TRBJ1-2; D is perhaps TRBD1 (5 bases). The V gene's germline CDR1 is GTSNPN and CDR2 SVGIG (reference sequence). V lost 4 bases, J lost 3 bases, and 9 bases lay in between. The CDR3 runs to 12 residues. CDR3 coding DNA: TGTGCCTGGAAATCCAGGGACTATGGCTACACCTTC. It is translated as CAWKSRDYGYTF.

This clone was counted only a few times. This chain links TRBV29-1 with TRBJ1-1; weak D call: TRBD1 (6 bases). Germline values: CDR1 SQVTM, CDR2 ANQGSEA. V lost 6 bases to trimming and J lost 1 base, with 12 bases between them. The CDR3 contains 13 residues. This CDR3 is CSVERGTNTEAFF. In DNA, the CDR3 is TGCAGCGTGGAGAGGGGGACGAACACTGAAGCTTTCTTT.

The chain combines TRBV6-5 with TRBJ1-1, with 9 bases lining up with TRBD1. CDR1 is MNHEY and CDR2 is SVGAGI in the germline V gene. The CDR3 runs 15 residues. Trimming cost V 5 bases and J 6 bases; bases outside gene matches: 10. The CDR3 here is CASSATGQGGSEAFF. DNA for the CDR3: TGTGCCAGCAGTGCCACGGGACAGGGAGGCTCTGAAGCTTTCTTT.

This rearrangement joins TRBV5-6 to TRBJ1-1, with 7 bases fitting TRBD1. Germline CDR1 SGHDT, CDR2 YYEEEE. J was trimmed by 4 bases and V by 2 bases; bases with no gene match: 5. The CDR3 extends over 14 amino acids. CDR3 region: CASSFEAGGTEAFF. The CDR3 DNA follows: TGTGCCAGCAGCTTTGAGGCAGGGGGCACTGAAGCTTTCTTT.

The genes are TRBV4-1 and TRBJ2-2, with 8 nucleotides matching TRBD2. The CDR3 spans 16 residues. Trimming removed 2 bases from V and 2 bases from J; junction bases left unmatched: 4. The germline CDR1 and CDR2 sequences are MGHRA and YSYEKL. DNA for the CDR3: TGCGCCAGCAGCCAAACTAGCGGACAAAACACCGGGGAGCTGTTTTTT. It encodes CASSQTSGQNTGELFF.